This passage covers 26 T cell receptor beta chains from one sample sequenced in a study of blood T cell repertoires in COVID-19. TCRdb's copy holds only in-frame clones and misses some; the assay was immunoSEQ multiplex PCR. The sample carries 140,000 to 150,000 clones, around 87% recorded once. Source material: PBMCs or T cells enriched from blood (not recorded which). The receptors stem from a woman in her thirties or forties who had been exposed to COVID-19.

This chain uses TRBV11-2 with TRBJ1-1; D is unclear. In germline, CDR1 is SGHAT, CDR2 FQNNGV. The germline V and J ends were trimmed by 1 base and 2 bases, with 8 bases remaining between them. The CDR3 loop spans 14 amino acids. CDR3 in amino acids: CASSLGQANTEAFF. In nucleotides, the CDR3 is TGTGCCAGCAGCTTAGGCCAGGCTAACACTGAAGCTTTCTTT.

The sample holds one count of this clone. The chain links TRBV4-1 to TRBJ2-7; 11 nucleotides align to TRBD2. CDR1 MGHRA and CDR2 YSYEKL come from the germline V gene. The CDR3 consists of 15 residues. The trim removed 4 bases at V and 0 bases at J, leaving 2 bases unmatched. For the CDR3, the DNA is TGCGCCAGCAGCCCTACTAGCGGGAGCTCCTACGAGCAGTACTTC. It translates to CASSPTSGSSYEQYF.

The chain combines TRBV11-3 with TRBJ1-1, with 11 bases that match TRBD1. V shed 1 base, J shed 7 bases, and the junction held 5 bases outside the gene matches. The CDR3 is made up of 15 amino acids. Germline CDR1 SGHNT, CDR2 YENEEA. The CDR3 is CASSLGTGGLGEAFF. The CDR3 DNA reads TGTGCCAGCAGCTTAGGGACAGGGGGCCTAGGTGAAGCTTTCTTT.

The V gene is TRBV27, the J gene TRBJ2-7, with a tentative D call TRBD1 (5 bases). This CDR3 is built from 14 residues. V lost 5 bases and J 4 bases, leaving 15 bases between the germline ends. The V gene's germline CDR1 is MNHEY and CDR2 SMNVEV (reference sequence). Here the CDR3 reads CASSPSRSGYEQYF. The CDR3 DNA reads TGTGCCAGCAGTCCCAGCCGATCAGGGTACGAGCAGTACTTC.

CDR3 protein: CASSEASNGRTEQYF. The CDR3 nucleotides are TGTGCCAGCAGTGAAGCGTCAAACGGGAGAACCGAGCAGTACTTC. The chain employs TRBV6-1 and TRBJ2-7, with a tentative D call TRBD2 (6 bases). The germline CDR1 and CDR2 sequences are MNHNS and SASEGT. V shed 0 bases and J shed 6 bases, with 15 bases lying between them. The CDR3 length is 15 residues.

CDR3 amino acids: CASSLPQGRVYEQYF. DNA of the CDR3: TGTGCCAGCAGTTTACCGCAGGGGAGGGTGTACGAGCAGTACTTC. The chain is built from TRBV28 and TRBJ2-7; possibly TRBD2 for D (7 bases). The ends were cut back, 2 bases at V and 4 bases at J, with 15 bases in the middle. CDR1 and CDR2 from the germline V gene are MDHEN and SYDVKM. The CDR3 has 15 residues.

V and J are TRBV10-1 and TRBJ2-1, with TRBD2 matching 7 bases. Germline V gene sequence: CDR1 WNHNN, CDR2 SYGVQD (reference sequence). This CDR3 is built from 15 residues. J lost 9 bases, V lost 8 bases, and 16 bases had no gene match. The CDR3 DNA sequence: TGCGCCAGCTCCGGAGGGCGGGGGTGGGCCATTGAGCAGTTCTTC. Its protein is CASSGGRGWAIEQFF.

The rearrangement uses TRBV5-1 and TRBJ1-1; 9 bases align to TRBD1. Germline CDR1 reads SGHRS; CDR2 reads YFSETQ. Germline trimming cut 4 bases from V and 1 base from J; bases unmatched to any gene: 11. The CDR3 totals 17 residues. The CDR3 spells CASSLVGTGSPNTEAFF. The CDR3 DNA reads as TGCGCCAGCAGCCTTGTCGGGACAGGGTCCCCGAACACTGAAGCTTTCTTT.

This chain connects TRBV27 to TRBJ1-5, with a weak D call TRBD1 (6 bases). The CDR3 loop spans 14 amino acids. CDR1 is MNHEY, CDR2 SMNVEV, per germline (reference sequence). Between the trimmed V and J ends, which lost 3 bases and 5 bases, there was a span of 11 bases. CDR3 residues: CASSFTGPYQPQHF. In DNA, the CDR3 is TGTGCCAGCAGTTTCACAGGGCCTTATCAGCCCCAGCATTTT.

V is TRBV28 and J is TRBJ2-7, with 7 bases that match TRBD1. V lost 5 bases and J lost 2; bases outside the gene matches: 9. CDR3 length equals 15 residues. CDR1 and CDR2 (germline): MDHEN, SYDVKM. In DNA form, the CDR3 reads TGTGCCAGCAGTCTCACTCAAGGACAGGCCTACGAGCAGTACTTC. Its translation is CASSLTQGQAYEQYF.

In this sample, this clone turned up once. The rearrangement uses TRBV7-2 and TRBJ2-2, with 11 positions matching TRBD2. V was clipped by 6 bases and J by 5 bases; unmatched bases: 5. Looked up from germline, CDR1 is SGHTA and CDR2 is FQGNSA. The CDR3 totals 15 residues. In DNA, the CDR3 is TGTGCCAGCAGTTTACTAGCGGGGGAAACCGGGGAGCTGTTTTTT. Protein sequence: CASSLLAGETGELFF.

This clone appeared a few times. The CDR3 here is CASSLGADREAFF. The CDR3 DNA reads as TGTGCCAGCAGCTTAGGGGCCGACAGGGAAGCTTTCTTT. J is TRBJ1-1 and V is TRBV7-2; possible D gene TRBD1, 6 bases. The V gene lost 1 base and the J gene lost 8 bases, with 11 bases spanning the gap. The CDR3 consists of 13 residues. Germline loops: CDR1 SGHTA, CDR2 FQGNSA.

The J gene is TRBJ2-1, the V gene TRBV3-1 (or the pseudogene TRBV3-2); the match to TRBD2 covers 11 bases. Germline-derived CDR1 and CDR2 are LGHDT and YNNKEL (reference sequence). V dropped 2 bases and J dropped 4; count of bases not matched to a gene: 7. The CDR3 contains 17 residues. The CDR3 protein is CASSQQGGTSGYNEQFF. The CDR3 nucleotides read TGTGCCAGCAGCCAACAGGGGGGGACTAGCGGATACAATGAGCAGTTCTTC.

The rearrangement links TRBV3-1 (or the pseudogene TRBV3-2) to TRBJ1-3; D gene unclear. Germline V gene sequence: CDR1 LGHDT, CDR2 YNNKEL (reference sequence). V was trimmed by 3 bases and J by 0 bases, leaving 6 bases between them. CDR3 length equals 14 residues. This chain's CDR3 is CASSQRSSGNTIYF. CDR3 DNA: TGTGCCAGCAGCCAGAGAAGCTCTGGAAACACCATATATTTT.

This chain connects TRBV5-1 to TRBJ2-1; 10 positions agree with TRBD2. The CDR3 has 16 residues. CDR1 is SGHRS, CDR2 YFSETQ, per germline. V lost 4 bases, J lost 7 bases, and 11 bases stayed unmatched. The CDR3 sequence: CASSTGSGGARNEQFF. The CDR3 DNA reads TGCGCCAGCAGCACGGGCAGCGGGGGGGCCCGGAATGAGCAGTTCTTC.

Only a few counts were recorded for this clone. CDR3 protein: CASSGSRDRVIGNQPQHF. CDR3 DNA sequence: TGTGCCAGCAGTGGATCCCGGGACAGGGTGATCGGCAATCAGCCCCAGCATTTT. The chain links TRBV25-1 to TRBJ1-5, with TRBD1 identical over 9 bases. Unmatched junction bases numbered 12, after V lost 4 bases and J lost 2 bases. Per germline, CDR1 MGHDK and CDR2 SYGVNS. The CDR3 contains 18 residues.

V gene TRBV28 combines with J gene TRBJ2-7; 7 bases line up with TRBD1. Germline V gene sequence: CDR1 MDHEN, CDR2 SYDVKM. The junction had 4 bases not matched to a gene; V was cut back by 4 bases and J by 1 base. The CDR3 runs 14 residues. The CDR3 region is CASSSGTVSYEQYF. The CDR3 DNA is TGTGCCAGCAGTTCCGGGACAGTATCCTACGAGCAGTACTTC.

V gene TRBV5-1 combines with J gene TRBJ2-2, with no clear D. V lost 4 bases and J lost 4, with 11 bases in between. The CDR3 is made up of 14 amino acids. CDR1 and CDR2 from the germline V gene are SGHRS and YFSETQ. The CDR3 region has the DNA TGCGCCAGCAGCCCCTTGCTAATCACCGGGGAGCTGTTTTTT. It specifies CASSPLLITGELFF.

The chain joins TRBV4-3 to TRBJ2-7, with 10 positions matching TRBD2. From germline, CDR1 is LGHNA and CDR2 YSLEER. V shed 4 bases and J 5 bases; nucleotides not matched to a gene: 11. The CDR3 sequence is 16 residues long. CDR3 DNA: TGCGCCAGCAGCCCGTCCCCTAGCGGGAGCGGCCACGAGCAGTACTTC. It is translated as CASSPSPSGSGHEQYF.

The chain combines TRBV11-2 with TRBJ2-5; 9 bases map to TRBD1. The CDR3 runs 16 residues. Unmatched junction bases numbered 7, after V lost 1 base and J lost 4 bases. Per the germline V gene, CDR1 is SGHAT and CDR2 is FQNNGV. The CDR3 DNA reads TGTGCCAGCAGCTTAGGGACCGGGACAGGGAGAGAGACCCAGTACTTC. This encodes CASSLGTGTGRETQYF.

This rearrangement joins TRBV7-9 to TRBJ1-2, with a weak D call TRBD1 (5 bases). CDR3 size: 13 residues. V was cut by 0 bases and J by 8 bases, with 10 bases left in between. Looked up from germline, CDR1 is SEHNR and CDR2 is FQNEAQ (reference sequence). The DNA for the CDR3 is TGTGCCAGCAGCTTAGCAGGGGAAGAGGGCTACACCTTC. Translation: CASSLAGEEGYTF.

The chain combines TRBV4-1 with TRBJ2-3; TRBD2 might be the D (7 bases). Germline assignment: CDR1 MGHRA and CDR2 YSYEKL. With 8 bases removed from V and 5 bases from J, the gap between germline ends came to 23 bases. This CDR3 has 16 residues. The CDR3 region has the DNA TGCGCCAGCGGCGCAAAGGGGGGGGGCCTTGGAGATACGCAGTATTTT. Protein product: CASGAKGGGLGDTQYF.

The CDR3 DNA reads TGCGCCAGCACCCCACGGGGAAGAATGAACACTGAAGCTTTCTTT. The encoded protein is CASTPRGRMNTEAFF. V is TRBV5-1 and J is TRBJ1-1; D ambiguous. The ends were cut back, 6 bases at V and 0 bases at J, with 15 bases in the middle. The germline CDR1 and CDR2 sequences are SGHRS and YFSETQ. The CDR3 consists of 15 residues.

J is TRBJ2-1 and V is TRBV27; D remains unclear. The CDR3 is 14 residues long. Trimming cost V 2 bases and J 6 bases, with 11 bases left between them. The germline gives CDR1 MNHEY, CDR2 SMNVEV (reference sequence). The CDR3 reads CASSLSLSLNEQFF. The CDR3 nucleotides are TGTGCCAGCAGTTTAAGCTTGAGCCTCAATGAGCAGTTCTTC.

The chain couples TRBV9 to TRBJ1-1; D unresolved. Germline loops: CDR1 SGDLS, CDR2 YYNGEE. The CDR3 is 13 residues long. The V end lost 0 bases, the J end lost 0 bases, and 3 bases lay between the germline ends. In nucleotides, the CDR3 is TGTGCCAGCAGCGTAGTTATGAACACTGAAGCTTTCTTT. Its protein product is CASSVVMNTEAFF.

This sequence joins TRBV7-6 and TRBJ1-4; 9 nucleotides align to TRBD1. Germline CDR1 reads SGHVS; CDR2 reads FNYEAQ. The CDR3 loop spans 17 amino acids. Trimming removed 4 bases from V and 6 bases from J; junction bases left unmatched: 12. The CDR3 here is CASSSRDRASVDEKLFF. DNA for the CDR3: TGTGCCAGCAGCTCCCGGGACAGGGCGTCGGTGGATGAAAAACTGTTTTTT. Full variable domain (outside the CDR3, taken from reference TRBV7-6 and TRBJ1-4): GAGVSQSPRYKVTKRGQDVALRCDPISGHVSLYWYRQALGQGPEFLTYFNYEAQQDKSGLPNDRFSAERPEGSISTLTIQRTEQRDSAMYRCASSSRDRASVDEKLFFGSGTQLSVL.